A selection of T cell receptor beta chains follows, all from one sample in a study of blood T cell repertoires in COVID-19. TCRdb's table, derived via immunoSEQ multiplex PCR, lists solely in-frame clones and lacks some. The sample carries approximately 320,000 clones, 90% recorded once. The sequencing input was PBMCs or T cells enriched from blood (not recorded which). All receptors come from a man aged 55-75 years who had recovered from COVID-19. Each CDR3 is given with its conserved first and last residue. The D gene is left open where the match is weak. The size field is filled for only some rows; it gives once, few, many or a size class.

cdr3_aa | cdr3_nt | d_call | j_call | clone_size | v_call
CASRLGDNGYTF | TGCGCCAGCAGACTCGGTGATAATGGCTACACCTTC | NA | TRBJ1-2 | NA | TRBV5-1
CASSPQGGLEVTQYF | TGTGCCAGCAGCCCCCAGGGGGGACTAGAGGTGACCCAGTACTTC | NA | TRBJ2-5 | many | TRBV9
CASSHQGALTGELFF | TGTGCCAGCAGCCATCAGGGGGCGCTGACCGGGGAGCTGTTTTTT | TRBD1 | TRBJ2-2 | few | TRBV7-3
CASSQATGATEAFF | TGTGCCAGCAGCCAGGCGACAGGGGCCACTGAAGCTTTCTTT | TRBD1 | TRBJ1-1 | NA | TRBV7-2
CASSPGLAGGSYEQYF | TGCGCCAGCAGTCCGGGACTAGCGGGAGGCTCCTACGAGCAGTACTTC | TRBD2 | TRBJ2-7 | NA | TRBV10-1
CASSKQQGLSGYTF | TGTGCCAGCAGCAAACAACAGGGTCTAAGTGGCTACACCTTC | NA | TRBJ1-2 | NA | TRBV7-2
CATSRDLTSGSAGELFF | TGTGCCACCAGCAGAGATTTGACTAGCGGGAGTGCCGGGGAGCTGTTTTTT | TRBD2 | TRBJ2-2 | NA | TRBV15
CASSSVGGLSGNTIYF | TGTGCCAGCAGTTCGGTAGGGGGTTTGTCTGGAAACACCATATATTTT | NA | TRBJ1-3 | NA | TRBV3-1/TRBV3-2
CASSQEYQETQYF | TGTGCCAGCAGTCAGGAATACCAAGAGACCCAGTACTTC | NA | TRBJ2-5 | NA | TRBV12-3/TRBV12-4
CSVAGTATYEQYF | TGCAGCGTTGCTGGGACAGCGACTTACGAGCAGTACTTC | TRBD1 | TRBJ2-7 | once | TRBV29-1
CASSQEQGALYGYTF | TGTGCCAGCAGTCAAGAACAGGGGGCTTTATATGGCTACACCTTC | TRBD1 | TRBJ1-2 | NA | TRBV11-2
CASSPVGARTDTQYF | TGCGCCAGCAGCCCAGTGGGAGCCCGCACAGATACGCAGTATTTT | NA | TRBJ2-3 | NA | TRBV4-1
CASSEFSINTEAFF | TGTGCCAGCAGTGAATTTTCCATTAACACTGAAGCTTTCTTT | NA | TRBJ1-1 | NA | TRBV6-1
CASSQTDTQYF | TGCGCCAGCAGCCAAACAGATACGCAGTATTTT | NA | TRBJ2-3 | NA | TRBV5-1
CATSRSTGEQYF | TGTGCCACCAGCAGGTCTACAGGGGAGCAGTACTTC | NA | TRBJ2-7 | NA | TRBV15
CASSTTGGVQETQYF | TGTGCCAGCAGTACGACAGGTGGGGTTCAAGAGACCCAGTACTTC | NA | TRBJ2-5 | NA | TRBV6-5
CASARGGPPSTDTQYF | TGTGCCAGTGCCCGGGGGGGTCCTCCTAGCACAGATACGCAGTATTTT | TRBD2 | TRBJ2-3 | few | TRBV19
CATGLAGDHSYNEQFF | TGTGCCACGGGACTAGCGGGAGATCATTCCTACAATGAGCAGTTCTTC | TRBD2 | TRBJ2-1 | NA | TRBV24-1
CASSPGRGRGIIQYF | TGTGCCAGCTCACCAGGAAGGGGGCGAGGGATCATTCAGTACTTC | TRBD1 | TRBJ2-4 | NA | TRBV18
CASSLGTSGVEETQYF | TGTGCCAGCAGCTTGGGGACTAGCGGGGTAGAAGAGACCCAGTACTTC | TRBD2 | TRBJ2-5 | NA | TRBV5-4
CASSLEVGTSGSNEQFF | TGTGCCAGCAGCTTAGAGGTGGGGACTAGCGGGAGCAATGAGCAGTTCTTC | TRBD2 | TRBJ2-1 | NA | TRBV7-8
CASSPTGQSNSPLHF | TGTGCCAGCAGTCCAACGGGACAGTCGAATTCACCCCTCCACTTT | TRBD1 | TRBJ1-6 | NA | TRBV2
CASKLAGEATEQFF | TGTGCCAGCAAATTGGCGGGGGAGGCCACTGAGCAGTTCTTC | TRBD2 | TRBJ2-1 | NA | TRBV6-5
CASSAGLSNTEAFF | TGTGCCAGTAGTGCGGGACTCTCGAACACTGAAGCTTTCTTT | NA | TRBJ1-1 | NA | TRBV19
CASRDTGGFYGYTF | TGTGCCAGCAGGGACACAGGGGGCTTCTATGGCTACACCTTC | TRBD1 | TRBJ1-2 | NA | TRBV27
CASSESGLAGGASTFIRVEQYF | TGCGCCAGCAGTGAGTCTGGGCTAGCGGGAGGGGCCTCCACCTTCATCCGCGTCGAGCAGTACTTC | TRBD2 | TRBJ2-7 | NA | TRBV10-2
CASSLGGQVGTEAFF | TGTGCCAGCAGCTTAGGGGGACAGGTTGGAACTGAAGCTTTCTTT | TRBD1 | TRBJ1-1 | NA | TRBV7-2
CASSSEGGTEAFF | TGTGCCAGCAGTTCCGAAGGGGGCACTGAAGCTTTCTTT | NA | TRBJ1-1 | NA | TRBV6-5
CASSSQQGADNDTDTQYF | TGCGCCAGCAGCTCCCAACAGGGGGCGGATAACGACACAGATACGCAGTATTTT | TRBD1 | TRBJ2-3 | NA | TRBV5-1
CASSLRTSGGSDTQYF | TGTGCCAGCAGCCTCCGGACTAGCGGGGGATCAGATACGCAGTATTTT | TRBD2 | TRBJ2-3 | NA | TRBV11-2
CASSLAGIHYF | TGTGCCAGCAGCTTAGCTGGTATACACTACTTC | NA | TRBJ2-4 | NA | TRBV7-9
CASSPRTEATYEQYF | TGTGCCAGCAGCCCGAGGACAGAAGCTACGTACGAGCAGTACTTC | NA | TRBJ2-7 | NA | TRBV7-8
CASRWDNLNTEAFF | TGTGCCAGCAGATGGGACAACCTGAACACTGAAGCTTTCTTT | NA | TRBJ1-1 | NA | TRBV6-5
CASSLLAGSSTDTQYF | TGTGCCAGCAGTCTGCTAGCGGGGAGTAGCACAGATACGCAGTATTTT | TRBD2 | TRBJ2-3 | NA | TRBV2
CASSFVGGEGSYEQYF | TGTGCCAGCAGCTTCGTCGGGGGTGAAGGATCCTACGAGCAGTACTTC | NA | TRBJ2-7 | once | TRBV13
CASSVAHSQTEAFF | TGTGCCAGCAGCGTAGCCCACTCCCAAACTGAAGCTTTCTTT | NA | TRBJ1-1 | NA | TRBV9
CAWSSGGSLSNQPQHF | TGTGCCTGGAGCTCGGGGGGCTCCCTCAGCAATCAGCCCCAGCATTTT | NA | TRBJ1-5 | NA | TRBV30
CASSVLGTGGEKLFF | TGTGCCAGCAGCGTACTCGGGACAGGGGGAGAAAAACTGTTTTTT | TRBD1 | TRBJ1-4 | NA | TRBV9
CASSHTTEAFF | TGTGCCAGCAGCCACACAACTGAAGCTTTCTTT | NA | TRBJ1-1 | few | TRBV7-9
CAWIRQPNYGYTF | TGTGCCTGGATACGACAGCCCAACTATGGCTACACCTTC | NA | TRBJ1-2 | NA | TRBV30
CASSPGWVIVGRMNTEAFF | TGTGCCAGCAGTCCGGGATGGGTTATTGTCGGCAGGATGAACACTGAAGCTTTCTTT | NA | TRBJ1-1 | few | TRBV7-9
CASSQVALGGFVGGNTIYF | TGTGCCAGCAGCCAAGTGGCCTTGGGGGGGTTCGTGGGAGGAAACACCATATATTTT | NA | TRBJ1-3 | few | TRBV3-1/TRBV3-2
CASSLGWTFGAPGEQYF | TGTGCCAGCAGCTTAGGTTGGACATTCGGCGCACCGGGCGAGCAGTACTTC | NA | TRBJ2-7 | NA | TRBV11-3
CAISEGVRAYEQYF | TGTGCCATCAGTGAAGGGGTCCGCGCCTACGAGCAGTACTTC | NA | TRBJ2-7 | NA | TRBV10-3
CASSFSTSGSLGEQYF | TGTGCCAGCAGCTTTTCAACTAGCGGGAGCTTGGGCGAGCAGTACTTC | TRBD2 | TRBJ2-7 | NA | TRBV7-8
CASSPRGLEYNEQFF | TGCGCCAGCAGCCCGCGTGGGCTCGAATACAATGAGCAGTTCTTC | NA | TRBJ2-1 | NA | TRBV5-1
CANPRGAGLLTQQFF | TGTGCCAACCCCCGGGGGGCGGGACTATTAACACAGCAGTTCTTC | NA | TRBJ2-1 | once | TRBV25-1
CASSFLGRDTQYF | TGTGCCAGCAGTTTTCTCGGTAGAGATACGCAGTATTTT | NA | TRBJ2-3 | NA | TRBV12-3/TRBV12-4
CATSDLHKGGTGDSNQPQHF | TGTGCCACCAGTGATTTGCACAAAGGGGGGACAGGGGATTCCAATCAGCCCCAGCATTTT | TRBD1 | TRBJ1-5 | NA | TRBV24-1
CSASRSSRFSDTQYF | TGCAGTGCTAGTCGTTCGTCTAGATTTTCAGATACGCAGTATTTT | NA | TRBJ2-3 | NA | TRBV20-1